This T cell receptor beta chain was observed in a study of shared clonotypes between healthy human individuals. Study as a whole: The donor pool was made up of a couple of women and three men aged 18 to 49.

Every immunoSEQ plate was one replicate of a subset's evenly spread DNA. Each sorted subset replicate got 200 ng genomic DNA, 30,000 or so genomes. Profiled with immunoSEQ multiplex PCR; TCRdb holds only in-frame clones, not every one. The repertoire includes about 800,000 clones, 96% of them detected once, and under 0.3% sits in the top ten. CDR3 length: 10 amino acids. Trimming cost V 6 bases and J 5 bases, with 2 bases left between them. Germline CDR1 reads MDHEN; CDR2 reads SYDVKM. Naive CD8 cells lacked CD45RO and underwent positive selection for CCR7, leaving out terminally differentiated effector memory CD45RA+ cells. Details on this clone: A much bigger clone sits one base away, suggesting this may be a read error. Other DNA variants within this sample encode the same CDR3.

Specimen: naive CD8+ T cells sorted from blood. The TCR originated in a man younger than 45 in good health. The chain links TRBV28 to TRBJ2-1, with D unresolved. CDR3 DNA sequence: TGTGCCAGCAGCGACAATGAGCAGTTCTTC. Amino acids: CASSDNEQFF.